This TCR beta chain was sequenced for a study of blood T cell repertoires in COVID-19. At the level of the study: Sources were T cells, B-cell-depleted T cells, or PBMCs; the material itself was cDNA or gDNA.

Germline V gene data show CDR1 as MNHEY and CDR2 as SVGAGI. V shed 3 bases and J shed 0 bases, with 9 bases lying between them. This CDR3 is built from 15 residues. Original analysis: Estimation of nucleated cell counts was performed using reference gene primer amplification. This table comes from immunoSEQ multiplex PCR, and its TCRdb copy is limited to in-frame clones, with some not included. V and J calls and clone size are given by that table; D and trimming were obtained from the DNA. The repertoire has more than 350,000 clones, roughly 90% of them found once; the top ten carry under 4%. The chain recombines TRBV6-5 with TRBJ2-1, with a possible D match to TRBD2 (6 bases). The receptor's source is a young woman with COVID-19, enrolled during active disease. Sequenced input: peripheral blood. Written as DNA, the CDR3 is TGTGCCAGCAGTTATCGTAGCGGCTCCTACAATGAGCAGTTCTTC. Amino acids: CASSYRSGSYNEQFF.